These 9 T cell receptor beta chains originate from one sample sequenced in a study of blood T cell repertoires in COVID-19. Sequencing was performed with immunoSEQ multiplex PCR; in TCRdb, only in-frame clones are kept and a portion is missing. The data show about 270,000 clones, about nine tenths seen once. Specimen: peripheral blood. Receptors were obtained from a middle-aged man with active or convalescent COVID-19.

The chain uses TRBV5-1 and TRBJ2-1; D unresolved. Trimming took off 0 bases at V and 0 bases at J, with 7 bases between the two ends. Germline V CDR1 and CDR2: SGHRS, YFSETQ. The CDR3 is made up of 15 amino acids. CDR3 DNA: TGCGCCAGCAGCTTGGGATCAGGCTCCTACAATGAGCAGTTCTTC. It is translated as CASSLGSGSYNEQFF.

The V and J genes are TRBV18 and TRBJ1-2; perhaps TRBD1 as D (6 bases). The CDR3 loop spans 15 amino acids. V lost 5 bases and J lost 3, with 16 bases in between. In germline, CDR1 is KGHSH, CDR2 LQKENI. The CDR3 is CASSSLQGVDYGYTF. CDR3 bases: TGTGCCAGCTCATCTCTACAGGGAGTAGACTATGGCTACACCTTC.

This chain uses TRBV6-5 with TRBJ2-7; D is ambiguous. The CDR3 runs 12 residues. V lost 6 bases to trimming and J lost 2 bases, with 8 bases between them. CDR1 is MNHEY, CDR2 SVGAGI, per germline. The DNA for the CDR3 is TGTGCCAGCAGGGAGCCTGCCTACGAGCAGTACTTC. Translating gives CASREPAYEQYF.

This chain joins TRBV18 and TRBJ1-1, with TRBD1 matching over 7 bases. Germline V CDR1 and CDR2: KGHSH, LQKENI. This CDR3 has 14 residues. The V and J ends lost 6 bases and 3 bases, in that order; junction bases with no gene match: 7. CDR3 nucleotide sequence: TGTGCCAGCTCTCAGGGGGAGGCGGACACTGAAGCTTTCTTT. As protein: CASSQGEADTEAFF.

CDR3 sequence (DNA): TGCGCCAGCAGCATGGGGTCCGTATTGGAGGCTTTCTTT. Amino acid sequence: CASSMGSVLEAFF. This chain connects TRBV5-1 to TRBJ1-1; the D is unclear. Germline CDR1 is SGHRS and CDR2 is YFSETQ. Trimming removed 4 bases from V and 11 bases from J, with 18 bases in between. The CDR3 runs 13 residues.

This chain joins TRBV7-6 and TRBJ2-1; weak D call: TRBD2 (5 bases). V gave up 4 bases and J gave up 0 bases, with 10 bases separating them. The germline gives CDR1 SGHVS, CDR2 FNYEAQ. CDR3 length: 15 amino acids. CDR3: CASSSAGGSYNEQFF. In DNA form, the CDR3 reads TGTGCCAGCAGCTCTGCCGGAGGCTCCTACAATGAGCAGTTCTTC.

This chain links TRBV19 with TRBJ2-1, with 7 bases lining up with TRBD2. The CDR3 totals 16 residues. Losses at the gene ends were 4 bases for V and 3 bases for J; bases not matched to a gene: 9. CDR1 LNHDA and CDR2 SQIVND come from the germline V gene (reference sequence). The DNA for the CDR3 is TGTGCCAGTAGTAGATTTCAAGGGACTAACTACAATGAGCAGTTCTTC. It specifies CASSRFQGTNYNEQFF.

The rearrangement links TRBV5-5 to TRBJ1-5; TRBD1 aligns across 8 bases. The CDR3 length is 14 residues. Germline V gene sequence: CDR1 SGHKS, CDR2 YYEKEE (reference sequence). The J segment lost 7 bases and the V segment lost 2 bases, leaving 5 bases of the junction unmatched. This CDR3 reads CASSFLDRAQPQHF. DNA for the CDR3: TGTGCCAGCAGCTTTCTGGACAGGGCCCAGCCCCAGCATTTT.

This clone was found a few times. The chain links TRBV7-2 to TRBJ2-7; no clear D gene. Germline loops: CDR1 SGHTA, CDR2 FQGNSA. This CDR3 contains 13 residues. V lost 3 bases and J lost 3, with 9 bases in between. CDR3 region: CASSLGPIYEQYF. CDR3 sequence (DNA): TGTGCCAGCAGCTTGGGCCCGATCTACGAGCAGTACTTC.